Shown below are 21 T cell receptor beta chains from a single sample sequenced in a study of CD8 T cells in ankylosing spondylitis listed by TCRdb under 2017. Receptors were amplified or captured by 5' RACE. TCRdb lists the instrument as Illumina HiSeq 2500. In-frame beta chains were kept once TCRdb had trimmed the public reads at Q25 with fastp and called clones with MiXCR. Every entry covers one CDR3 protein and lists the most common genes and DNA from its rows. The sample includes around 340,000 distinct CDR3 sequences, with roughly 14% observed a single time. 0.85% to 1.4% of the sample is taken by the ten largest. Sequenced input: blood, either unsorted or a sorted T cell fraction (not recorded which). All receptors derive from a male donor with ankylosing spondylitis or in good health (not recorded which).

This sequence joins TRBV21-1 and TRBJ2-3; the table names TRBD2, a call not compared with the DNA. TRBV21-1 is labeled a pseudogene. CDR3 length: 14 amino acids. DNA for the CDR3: TGTGCCAGCAGCACTGGACTTTCCACAGATACGCAGTATTTT. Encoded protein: CASSTGLSTDTQYF.

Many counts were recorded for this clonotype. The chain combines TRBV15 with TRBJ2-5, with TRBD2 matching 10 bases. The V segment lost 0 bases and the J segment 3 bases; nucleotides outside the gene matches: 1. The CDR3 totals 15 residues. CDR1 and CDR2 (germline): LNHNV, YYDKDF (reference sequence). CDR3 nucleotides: TGTGCCACCAGCAGAGATGGACTAGCGGAAGAGACCCAGTACTTC. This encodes CATSRDGLAEETQYF.

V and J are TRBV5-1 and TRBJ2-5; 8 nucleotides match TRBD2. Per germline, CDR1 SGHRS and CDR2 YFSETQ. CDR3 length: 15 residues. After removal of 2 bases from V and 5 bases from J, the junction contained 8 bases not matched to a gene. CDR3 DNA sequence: TGCGCCAGCAGCTTAATGGTTGGCGGGGGGGAGACCCAGTACTTC. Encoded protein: CASSLMVGGGETQYF.

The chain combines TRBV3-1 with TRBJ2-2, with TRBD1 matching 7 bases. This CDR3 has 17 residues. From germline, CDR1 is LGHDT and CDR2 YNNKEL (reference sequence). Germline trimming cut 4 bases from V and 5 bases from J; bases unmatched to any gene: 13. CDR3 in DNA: TGTGCCAGCAGCCGCTCGACAGGGACGACGTGGACCGGGGAGCTGTTTTTT. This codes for CASSRSTGTTWTGELFF.

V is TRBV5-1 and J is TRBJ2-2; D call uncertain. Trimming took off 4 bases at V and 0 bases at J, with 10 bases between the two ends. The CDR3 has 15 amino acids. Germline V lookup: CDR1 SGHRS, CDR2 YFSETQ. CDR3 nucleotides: TGCGCCAGCAGCGAAACAGCCCCGAACACCGGGGAGCTGTTTTTT. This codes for CASSETAPNTGELFF.

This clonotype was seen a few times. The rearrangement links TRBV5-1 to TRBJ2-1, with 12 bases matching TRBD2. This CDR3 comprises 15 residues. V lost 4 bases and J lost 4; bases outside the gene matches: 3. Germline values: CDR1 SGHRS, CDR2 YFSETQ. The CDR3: CASSETSGGYNEQFF. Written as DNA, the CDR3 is TGCGCCAGCAGCGAGACTAGCGGGGGTTACAATGAGCAGTTCTTC.

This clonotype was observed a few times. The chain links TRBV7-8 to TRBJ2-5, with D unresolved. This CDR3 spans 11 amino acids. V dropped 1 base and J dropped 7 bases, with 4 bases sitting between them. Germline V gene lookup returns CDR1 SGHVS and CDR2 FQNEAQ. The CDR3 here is CASSLDVTQYF. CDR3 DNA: TGTGCCAGCAGCTTAGACGTGACCCAGTACTTC.

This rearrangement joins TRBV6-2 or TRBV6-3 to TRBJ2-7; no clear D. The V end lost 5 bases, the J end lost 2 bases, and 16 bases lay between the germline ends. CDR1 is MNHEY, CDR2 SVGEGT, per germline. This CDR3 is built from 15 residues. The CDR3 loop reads CASSPPGLRTYEQYF. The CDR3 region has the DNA TGTGCCAGCAGTCCCCCGGGCCTCCGGACCTACGAGCAGTACTTC.

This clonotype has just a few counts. The DNA for the CDR3 is TGCAGTGCTAGGCCCGGACTAGCGGTGAACGAGCAGTACTTC. This translates into CSARPGLAVNEQYF. This sequence joins TRBV20-1 and TRBJ2-7, with 10 bases identical to TRBD2. With 3 bases clipped from V and 5 bases from J, the junction kept 7 bases outside the gene matches. Per germline, CDR1 DFQATT and CDR2 SNEGSKA (reference sequence). The CDR3 is 14 residues long.

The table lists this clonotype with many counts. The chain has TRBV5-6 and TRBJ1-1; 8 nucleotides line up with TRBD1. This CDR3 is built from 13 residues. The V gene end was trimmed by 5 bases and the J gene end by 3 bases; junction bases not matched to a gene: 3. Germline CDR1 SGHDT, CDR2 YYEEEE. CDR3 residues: CASSQTGDTEAFF. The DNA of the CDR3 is TGTGCCAGCAGTCAGACAGGGGACACTGAAGCTTTCTTT.

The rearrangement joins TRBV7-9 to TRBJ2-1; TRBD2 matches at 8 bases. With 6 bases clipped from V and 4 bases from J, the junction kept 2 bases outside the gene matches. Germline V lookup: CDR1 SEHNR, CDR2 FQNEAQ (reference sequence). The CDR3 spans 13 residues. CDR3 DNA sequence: TGTGCCAGCAGACTAGCGGTTTACAATGAGCAGTTCTTC. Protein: CASRLAVYNEQFF.

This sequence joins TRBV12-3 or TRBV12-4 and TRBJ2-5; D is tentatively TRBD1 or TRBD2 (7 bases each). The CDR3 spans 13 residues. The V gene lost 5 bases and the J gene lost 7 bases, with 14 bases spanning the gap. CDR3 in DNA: TGTGCCAGCAGTCCCTGGGAGGGGGCGACCCAGTACTTC. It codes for CASSPWEGATQYF.

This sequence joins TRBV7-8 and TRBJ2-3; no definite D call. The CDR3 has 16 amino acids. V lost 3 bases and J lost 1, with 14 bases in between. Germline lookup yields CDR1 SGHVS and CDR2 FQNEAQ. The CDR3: CASSLQATARTDTQYF. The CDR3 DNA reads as TGTGCCAGCAGCTTGCAGGCGACGGCTCGCACAGATACGCAGTATTTT.

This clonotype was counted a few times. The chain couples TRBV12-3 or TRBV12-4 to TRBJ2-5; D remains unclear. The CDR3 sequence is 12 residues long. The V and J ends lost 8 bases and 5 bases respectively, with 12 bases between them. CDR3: CASVKGSETQYF. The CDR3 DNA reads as TGTGCCAGCGTGAAAGGAAGCGAGACCCAGTACTTC.

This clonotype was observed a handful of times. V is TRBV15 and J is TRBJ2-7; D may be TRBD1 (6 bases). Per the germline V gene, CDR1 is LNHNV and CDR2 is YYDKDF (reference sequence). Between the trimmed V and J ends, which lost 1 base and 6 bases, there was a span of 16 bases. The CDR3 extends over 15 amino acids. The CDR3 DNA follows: TGTGCCACCAGCAGAGGATCCCTTGTAGGGGGCGAGCAGTACTTC. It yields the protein CATSRGSLVGGEQYF.

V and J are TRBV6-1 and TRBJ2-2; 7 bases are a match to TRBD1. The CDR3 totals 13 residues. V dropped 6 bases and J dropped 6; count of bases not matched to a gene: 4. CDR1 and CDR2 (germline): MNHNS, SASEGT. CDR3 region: CASSQTGPGELFF. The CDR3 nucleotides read TGTGCCAGCAGCCAGACAGGGCCCGGGGAGCTGTTTTTT.

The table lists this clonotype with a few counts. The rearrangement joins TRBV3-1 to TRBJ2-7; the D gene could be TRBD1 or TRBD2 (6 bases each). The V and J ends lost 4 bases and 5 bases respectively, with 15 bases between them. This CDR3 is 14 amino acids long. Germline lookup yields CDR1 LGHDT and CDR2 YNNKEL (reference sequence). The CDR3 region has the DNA TGTGCCAGCAGCCTGCGGGGCCCAGGGGACGAGCAGTACTTC. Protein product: CASSLRGPGDEQYF.

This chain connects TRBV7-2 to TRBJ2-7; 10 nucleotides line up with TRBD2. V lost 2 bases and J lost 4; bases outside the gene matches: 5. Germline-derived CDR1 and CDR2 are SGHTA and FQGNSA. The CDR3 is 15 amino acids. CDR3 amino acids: CASSLQSGGAYEQYF. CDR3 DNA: TGTGCCAGCAGCTTACAGAGCGGGGGGGCTTACGAGCAGTACTTC.

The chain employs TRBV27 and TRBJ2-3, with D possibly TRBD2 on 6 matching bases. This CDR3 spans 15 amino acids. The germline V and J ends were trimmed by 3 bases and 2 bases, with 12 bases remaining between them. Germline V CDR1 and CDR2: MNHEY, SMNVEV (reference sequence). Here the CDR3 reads CASSLKRAPTDTQYF. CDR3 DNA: TGTGCCAGCAGTTTGAAGCGGGCCCCCACAGATACGCAGTATTTT.

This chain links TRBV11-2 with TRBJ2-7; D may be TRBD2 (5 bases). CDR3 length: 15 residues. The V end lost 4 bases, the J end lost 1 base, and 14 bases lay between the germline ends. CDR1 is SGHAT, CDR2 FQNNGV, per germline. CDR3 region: CASSWQGGQSYEQYF. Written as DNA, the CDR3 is TGTGCCAGCAGCTGGCAAGGAGGCCAATCCTACGAGCAGTACTTC.

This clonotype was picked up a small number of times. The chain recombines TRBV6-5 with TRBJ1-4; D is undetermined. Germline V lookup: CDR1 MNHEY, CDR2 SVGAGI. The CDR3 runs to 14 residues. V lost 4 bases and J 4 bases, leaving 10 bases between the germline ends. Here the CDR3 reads CASSLTMGNEKLFF. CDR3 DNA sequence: TGTGCCAGCAGTTTGACGATGGGTAATGAAAAACTGTTTTTT.